Following are 11 T cell receptor beta chains from one sample sequenced in a study of CD8 T cells in acute hepatitis C reinfection. Data came from immunoSEQ multiplex PCR; TCRdb stores just in-frame clones and leaves some out. The table shows approximately 40,000 clones, with 70% to 90% occurring only once. Time point in this sample: naive CD8 control sorted from an acute-time-point sample. The source material was naive CD8+ T cells from PBMCs. These receptors were collected from a woman younger than 30 who spontaneously cleared hepatitis C infection.

This clone was counted once. The V gene is TRBV5-4, the J gene TRBJ2-1; D gene ambiguous. Germline V lookup: CDR1 SGHNT, CDR2 YYREEE (reference sequence). V dropped 1 base and J dropped 4 bases, with 15 bases sitting between them. CDR3 size: 16 residues. CDR3 loop: CASSLSGASLYNEQFF. CDR3 bases: TGTGCCAGCAGCTTGTCTGGAGCCTCTCTTTACAATGAGCAGTTCTTC.

This chain links TRBV10-3 with TRBJ2-7; D is undetermined. From germline, CDR1 is ENHRY and CDR2 SYGVKD. Trimming stripped 0 bases from V and 4 bases from J, with 4 bases between. The CDR3 consists of 12 residues. The CDR3 spells CAISESQYEQYF. The CDR3 coding sequence is TGTGCCATCAGTGAGTCCCAGTACGAGCAGTACTTC.

The chain has TRBV27 and TRBJ2-7; D possibly corresponds to TRBD2 (6 bases). Germline V gives CDR1 MNHEY, CDR2 SMNVEV (reference sequence). V dropped 6 bases and J dropped 4 bases, with 13 bases sitting between them. This CDR3 is built from 13 residues. The CDR3 DNA reads TGTGCCAGCAGCTATCGGGACTCGTACGAGCAGTACTTC. Translation: CASSYRDSYEQYF.

This chain uses TRBV10-1 with TRBJ2-5; D is uncertain. The end of the DNA is better explained by TRBJ2-7, so the J call may be wrong. CDR1 WNHNN and CDR2 SYGVQD come from the germline V gene (reference sequence). The CDR3 extends over 13 amino acids. CDR3 protein: CASSDKYSYEQYF. As DNA, the CDR3 is TGCGCCAGCAGTGACAAGTACTCCTACGAGCAGTACTTC.

This clone was seen once. The genes are TRBV6-5 and TRBJ1-2; D uncertain. Germline assignment: CDR1 MNHEY and CDR2 SVGAGI. The V gene lost 2 bases and the J gene lost 4 bases, with 8 bases spanning the gap. The CDR3 loop spans 13 amino acids. In DNA form, the CDR3 reads TGTGCCAGCAGTTACGGGGATACCTATGGCTACACCTTC. Amino acid sequence: CASSYGDTYGYTF.

This clone came up once. The chain uses TRBV5-6 and TRBJ2-5; D is possibly TRBD2 (6 bases). Germline lookup yields CDR1 SGHDT and CDR2 YYEEEE. The CDR3 is 15 amino acids. V shed 4 bases and J shed 2 bases, with 15 bases lying between them. CDR3 sequence reads: CASSGRDFRQETQYF. CDR3 sequence (DNA): TGTGCCAGCAGCGGGCGGGATTTCCGACAAGAGACCCAGTACTTC.

This chain connects TRBV27 to TRBJ1-5; D may be TRBD1 (5 bases). V shed 6 bases and J shed 2 bases, with 11 bases lying between them. CDR1 and CDR2 from the germline V gene are MNHEY and SMNVEV (reference sequence). CDR3 size: 14 residues. The DNA for the CDR3 is TGTGCCAGCAGCCAGGGCCTGGGCAATCAGCCCCAGCATTTT. Translated, it gives CASSQGLGNQPQHF.

This chain's CDR3 is CASIDSYNEQFF. The CDR3 bases are TGTGCCAGTATTGACTCCTACAATGAGCAGTTCTTC. The chain employs TRBV19 and TRBJ2-1; no definite D call. V lost 7 bases and J lost 0, with 4 bases in between. This CDR3 spans 12 amino acids. CDR1 LNHDA and CDR2 SQIVND come from the germline V gene (reference sequence).

This clone was recorded once. This chain connects TRBV10-2 to TRBJ2-7; unclear D gene. Germline CDR1 and CDR2: WSHSY and SAAADI. V was shortened by 10 bases and J by 6 bases, with 13 bases between the two germline ends. CDR3 length: 11 residues. CDR3 protein: CANIRGGEQYF. CDR3 DNA sequence: TGCGCCAACATTCGAGGTGGCGAGCAGTACTTC.

This clone was recorded once. The CDR3 sequence is CSVERTDYSGANVLTF. DNA for the CDR3: TGCAGCGTGGAAAGGACAGACTATTCTGGGGCCAACGTCCTGACTTTC. This chain joins TRBV29-1 and TRBJ2-6; the D gene is possibly TRBD1 (6 bases). CDR1 is SQVTM and CDR2 is ANQGSEA in the germline V gene. The CDR3 has 16 amino acids. The V end lost 6 bases, the J end lost 1 base, and 16 bases lay between the germline ends.

The chain carries TRBV12-5 and TRBJ2-1; no clear D gene. This CDR3 is built from 11 residues. Deletions cut 3 bases from V and 7 bases from J, with 4 bases between. CDR1 and CDR2 (germline): LGHNT, FRNRAP. The CDR3 sequence is CASGLANEQFF. The CDR3 DNA reads as TGTGCTAGTGGTTTAGCGAATGAGCAGTTCTTC.